These 31 T cell receptor beta chains were all obtained from the same sample, sequenced in a study of technical replicates of blood from several donors. Using immunoSEQ multiplex PCR, the repertoire was profiled, and TCRdb retains in-frame clones only, with some absent. The data hold some 87,000 clones, with 96% observed a single time. Sequenced: T cells isolated from PBMCs. The receptors originated from a human donor in good health.

V and J are TRBV14 and TRBJ2-2; D perhaps matches TRBD2 (6 bases). CDR3 size: 16 residues. The germline V and J ends were trimmed by 0 bases and 4 bases, with 12 bases remaining between them. Per the germline V gene, CDR1 is SGHDN and CDR2 is FVKESK. This chain's CDR3 is CASSQESGSLTGELFF. CDR3 DNA: TGTGCCAGCAGCCAAGAATCCGGGAGTCTCACCGGGGAGCTGTTTTTT.

V is TRBV6-5 and J is TRBJ2-2; TRBD1 matches at 8 bases. J was trimmed by 4 bases and V by 9 bases; bases with no gene match: 7. CDR1 MNHEY and CDR2 SVGAGI come from the germline V gene. The CDR3 is made up of 14 amino acids. The DNA of the CDR3 is TGTGCCAGTGCCAGACAGGGGTCCACCGGGGAGCTGTTTTTT. Its protein product is CASARQGSTGELFF.

V gene TRBV5-1 combines with J gene TRBJ2-3; 7 nucleotides line up with TRBD2. V lost 0 bases to trimming and J lost 4 bases; unmatched junction nucleotides: 2. Germline V gene sequence: CDR1 SGHRS, CDR2 YFSETQ. The CDR3 is 14 amino acids. CDR3 DNA sequence: TGCGCCAGCAGCTTGGGGGCGGGAGCAGATACGCAGTATTTT. It encodes CASSLGAGADTQYF.

The chain combines TRBV6-1 with TRBJ1-1; no definite D call. The CDR3 has 13 residues. The V gene's germline CDR1 is MNHNS and CDR2 SASEGT. Trimming took 7 bases from V and 5 from J, leaving 14 bases between them. CDR3 nucleotides: TGTGCCAGCAACCCCAGGCTCGGAACTGAAGCTTTCTTT. Translated, it gives CASNPRLGTEAFF.

The V and J genes are TRBV7-3 and TRBJ2-3; D might be TRBD2 (6 bases). V was cut by 4 bases and J by 2 bases, with 13 bases left in between. In germline, CDR1 is SGHTA, CDR2 FQGTGA. The CDR3 runs to 15 residues. This chain's CDR3 is CASSSIASVTDTQYF. The CDR3 region has the DNA TGTGCCAGCAGCTCTATAGCTAGCGTCACAGATACGCAGTATTTT.

The CDR3 region is CASSVQAGANVLTF. CDR3 nucleotide sequence: TGTGCCAGTAGTGTACAAGCTGGGGCCAACGTCCTGACTTTC. This chain uses TRBV19 with TRBJ2-6; D remains unclear. The CDR3 is 14 amino acids. Deletions cut 5 bases from V and 2 bases from J, with 7 bases between. Germline V gene sequence: CDR1 LNHDA, CDR2 SQIVND (reference sequence). Filled out from reference TRBV19 and TRBJ2-6, the complete variable domain reads DGGITQSPKYLFRKEGQNVTLSCEQNLNHDAMYWYRQDPGQGLRLIYYSQIVNDFQKGDIAEGYSVSREKKESFPLTVTSAQKNPTAFYLCASSVQAGANVLTFGAGSRLTVL.

DNA of the CDR3: TGTGCCAGCAGTCGGCTGGGACAGGCTTCCTACGAGCAGTACTTC. Its protein is CASSRLGQASYEQYF. The V and J genes are TRBV6-5 and TRBJ2-7, with 8 bases that match TRBD1. Per germline, CDR1 MNHEY and CDR2 SVGAGI. V gave up 5 bases and J gave up 1 base; unmatched junction bases: 7. This CDR3 spans 15 amino acids.

The sample holds one count of this clone. The V gene is TRBV5-6, the J gene TRBJ1-2, with D possibly TRBD1 on 5 matching bases. Germline CDR1 SGHDT, CDR2 YYEEEE. V was pared by 4 bases and J by 2 bases, with 12 bases between. This CDR3 is 14 amino acids long. CDR3 protein: CASSPAPGNYGYTF. CDR3 coding DNA: TGTGCCAGCAGCCCGGCACCAGGGAACTATGGCTACACCTTC.

The chain joins TRBV27 to TRBJ2-1, with 9 nucleotides matching TRBD2. J was trimmed by 8 bases and V by 0 bases; bases with no gene match: 11. Germline V CDR1 and CDR2: MNHEY, SMNVEV (reference sequence). The CDR3 length is 17 residues. The CDR3 loop reads CASSLSLGSGSGYEQFF. The CDR3 nucleotides are TGTGCCAGCAGTTTATCCCTAGGTAGCGGGAGTGGGTATGAGCAGTTCTTC.

The count of this clone is one. The chain recombines TRBV7-3 with TRBJ2-1; TRBD2 matches at 13 bases. CDR3 length: 17 residues. The V gene's germline CDR1 is SGHTA and CDR2 FQGTGA. Trimming took 5 bases from V and 0 from J; bases not matched to a gene: 4. The CDR3 spells CASSLRTSGSSYNEQFF. The CDR3 DNA reads TGTGCCAGCAGCCTCCGGACTAGCGGGAGCTCCTACAATGAGCAGTTCTTC. Full variable domain (rest looked up from reference TRBV7-3 and TRBJ2-1): GAGVSQTPSNKVTEKGKYVELRCDPISGHTALYWYRQSLGQGPEFLIYFQGTGAADDSGLPNDRFFAVRPEGSVSTLKIQRTERGDSAVYLCASSLRTSGSSYNEQFFGPGTRLTVL.

The chain is built from TRBV9 and TRBJ1-1; D may be TRBD1 (6 bases). From germline, CDR1 is SGDLS and CDR2 YYNGEE. This CDR3 contains 16 residues. Trimming stripped 0 bases from V and 1 base from J, with 13 bases between. The CDR3 protein is CASSVDPGATNTEAFF. CDR3 nucleotides: TGTGCCAGCAGCGTAGACCCAGGGGCGACGAACACTGAAGCTTTCTTT.

The rearrangement links TRBV6-5 to TRBJ1-4, with 9 bases identical to TRBD1. V dropped 2 bases and J dropped 8; count of bases not matched to a gene: 9. This CDR3 contains 16 residues. Germline V CDR1 and CDR2: MNHEY, SVGAGI. The CDR3: CASSYTSGTGWEKLFF. CDR3 DNA: TGTGCCAGCAGTTACACTTCCGGGACAGGGTGGGAAAAACTGTTTTTT.

J is TRBJ2-1 and V is TRBV27; TRBD1 aligns across 9 bases. The CDR3 is 14 residues long. Germline CDR1 reads MNHEY; CDR2 reads SMNVEV (reference sequence). V dropped 3 bases and J dropped 8; count of bases not matched to a gene: 5. The CDR3 coding sequence is TGTGCCAGCAGTTTCACAGGGGGCTTAGATGAGCAGTTCTTC. This sequence encodes CASSFTGGLDEQFF.

This CDR3 reads CASSYIRANTGELFF. In nucleotides, the CDR3 is TGTGCCAGCAGTTACATCCGTGCGAACACCGGGGAGCTGTTTTTT. This chain links TRBV6-6 with TRBJ2-2; D unresolved. V lost 2 bases and J 0 bases, leaving 7 bases between the germline ends. From germline, CDR1 is MNHNY and CDR2 SVGAGI (reference sequence). The CDR3 length is 15 residues.

V usage is TRBV23-1 and J usage is TRBJ2-3, with a tentative D call TRBD1 (6 bases). TRBV23-1 is flagged as an ORF with uncertain function. The length of the CDR3 is 15 residues. Trimming took 2 bases from V and 5 from J, leaving 14 bases between them. The CDR3 region is CASSQKFKGEDTQYF. The CDR3 DNA follows: TGCGCCAGCAGTCAAAAGTTTAAGGGGGAAGATACGCAGTATTTT.

This chain uses TRBV6-6 with TRBJ2-7; tentative D call: TRBD2 (5 bases). Germline CDR1 MNHNY, CDR2 SVGAGI (reference sequence). This CDR3 contains 12 residues. Trimming took off 6 bases at V and 2 bases at J, with 8 bases between the two ends. The CDR3 is CASRTGTYEQYF. Written as DNA, the CDR3 is TGTGCCAGCAGGACCGGGACCTACGAGCAGTACTTC.

V and J are TRBV4-2 and TRBJ2-7; the D is unclear. Germline V CDR1 and CDR2: LGHNA, YNFKEQ. This CDR3 region has 15 residues. The ends were cut back, 0 bases at V and 3 bases at J, with 12 bases in the middle. The CDR3 DNA is TGTGCCAGCAGCCAAGATATAAATTCCCTCTACGAGCAGTACTTC. Translating it yields CASSQDINSLYEQYF.

CDR3 residues: CASYSGRLGTDTQYF. The CDR3 nucleotides are TGTGCCAGCTATAGCGGGAGGTTAGGCACAGATACGCAGTATTTT. The chain is built from TRBV2 and TRBJ2-3; 10 nucleotides match TRBD2. Looked up from germline, CDR1 is SNHLY and CDR2 is FYNNEI. The CDR3 is 15 amino acids. Trimming at V came to 8 bases and at J to 1 base, leaving 6 bases not matched to a gene.

V gene TRBV11-3 combines with J gene TRBJ2-7; no reliable D call. This CDR3 region has 15 residues. V was cut by 0 bases and J by 2 bases, with 11 bases left in between. In germline, CDR1 is SGHNT, CDR2 YENEEA. The CDR3, as DNA: TGTGCCAGCAGCTTAGAGGCGCGGCTCACCTACGAGCAGTACTTC. Its protein product is CASSLEARLTYEQYF.

The chain employs TRBV6-5 and TRBJ2-2; TRBD2 matches 10 bases. The CDR3 has 15 amino acids. Per germline, CDR1 MNHEY and CDR2 SVGAGI. V lost 4 bases, J lost 1 base, and 0 bases stayed unmatched. The CDR3: CASSWTSGNTGELFF. CDR3 nucleotide sequence: TGTGCCAGCAGTTGGACTAGCGGGAACACCGGGGAGCTGTTTTTT.

This clone appeared a single time. The rearrangement links TRBV14 to TRBJ2-4, with TRBD1 matching 7 bases. Germline CDR1 reads SGHDN; CDR2 reads FVKESK. This CDR3 region has 16 residues. Unmatched junction bases numbered 7, after V lost 0 bases and J lost 5 bases. Here the CDR3 DNA reads TGTGCCAGCAGCCAAGAAAAGGAAGGACAGGAAAACATTCAGTACTTC. It translates to CASSQEKEGQENIQYF.

The gene calls are TRBV5-6 and TRBJ2-3; TRBD1 might be the D (5 bases). The V gene lost 2 bases and the J gene lost 1 base, with 8 bases spanning the gap. The CDR3 has 14 residues. Looked up from germline, CDR1 is SGHDT and CDR2 is YYEEEE. The CDR3 DNA is TGTGCCAGCAGCTTTGAGACAGGCACAGATACGCAGTATTTT. It is translated as CASSFETGTDTQYF.

This clone was recorded once. CDR3 in amino acids: CSVAQNYGYTF. The CDR3, as DNA: TGCAGCGTTGCACAGAACTATGGCTACACCTTC. This sequence joins TRBV29-1 and TRBJ1-2; D remains unclear. Between the trimmed V and J ends, which lost 4 bases and 2 bases, there was a span of 5 bases. Germline V gene sequence: CDR1 SQVTM, CDR2 ANQGSEA. This CDR3 region has 11 residues.

About this clone itself: One junction end disagrees with the germline gene, perhaps due to a read error. The gene calls are TRBV10-3 and TRBJ1-2, with 10 bases aligning to TRBD1. The CDR3 runs to 12 residues. In germline, CDR1 is ENHRY, CDR2 SYGVKD. The CDR3 protein is CAISESTGGIAF. CDR3 nucleotides: TGTGCCATCAGTGAGTCGACAGGGGGCATAGCCTTC.

The chain carries TRBV29-1 and TRBJ1-4, with D uncertain. CDR1 and CDR2 from the germline V gene are SQVTM and ANQGSEA. The CDR3 consists of 12 residues. V was clipped by 7 bases and J by 7 bases, with 13 bases between them. CDR3 loop: CSGMAGGEKLFF. In nucleotides, the CDR3 is TGCAGCGGCATGGCGGGAGGTGAAAAACTGTTTTTT.

This chain connects TRBV2 to TRBJ1-1; D gene ambiguous. In germline, CDR1 is SNHLY, CDR2 FYNNEI. The V end lost 4 bases, the J end lost 4 bases, and 4 bases lay between the germline ends. The length of the CDR3 is 11 residues. In nucleotides, the CDR3 is TGTGCCAGCAGTGGTCTCACTGAAGCTTTCTTT. This gives the protein CASSGLTEAFF.

V gene TRBV25-1 combines with J gene TRBJ2-1; 13 nucleotides align to TRBD2. There are 17 residues in the CDR3. CDR1 is MGHDK, CDR2 SYGVNS, per germline. Trimming cost V 1 base and J 9 bases; bases outside gene matches: 9. DNA of the CDR3: TGTGCCAGCAGTGAATCCGGACTAGCGGGAGATATCGGTGAGCAGTTCTTC. This encodes CASSESGLAGDIGEQFF.

The V and J genes are TRBV7-9 and TRBJ2-7; D is ambiguous. The CDR3 is made up of 12 amino acids. Germline assignment: CDR1 SEHNR and CDR2 FQNEAQ (reference sequence). V was clipped by 1 base and J by 5 bases, with 6 bases between them. Written as DNA, the CDR3 is TGTGCCAGCAGCTTAGTAGGAGACGAGCAGTACTTC. It is translated as CASSLVGDEQYF.

The table lists this clone with a count of one. The V call is TRBV6-5, the J call TRBJ1-4, with TRBD1 matching over 9 bases. Germline values: CDR1 MNHEY, CDR2 SVGAGI. This CDR3 has 13 amino acids. J was trimmed by 8 bases and V by 8 bases; bases with no gene match: 6. CDR3 amino acids: CASAGTGYEKLFF. The CDR3 DNA follows: TGTGCCAGCGCCGGGACAGGGTACGAAAAACTGTTTTTT.

The rearrangement joins TRBV4-3 to TRBJ1-1; the match to TRBD1 covers 9 bases. The CDR3 runs to 17 residues. J lost 4 bases, V lost 4 bases, and 13 bases had no gene match. CDR1 is LGHNA and CDR2 is YSLEER in the germline V gene. CDR3 sequence reads: CASSPAWDRVSSTEAFF. In DNA form, the CDR3 reads TGCGCCAGCAGCCCTGCTTGGGACAGGGTATCAAGCACTGAAGCTTTCTTT.

V gene TRBV25-1 combines with J gene TRBJ1-1; D remains unclear. The germline V gene has CDR1 MGHDK and CDR2 SYGVNS. V was cut by 3 bases and J by 5 bases, with 7 bases left in between. The CDR3 spans 12 residues. Written as DNA, the CDR3 is TGTGCCAGCAGTGAGTTTGCGACTGAAGCTTTCTTT. It codes for CASSEFATEAFF.